The clone carrying this TCR beta chain was seen many times. Its antigen is still unknown. This entry comes from a study of T-cell reconstitution after alpha-beta-depleted transplantation in children. Study conclusions and caveats: T cells produced anew were the main source of T-cell counts and diversity one year after transplant. By about two months after transplant, alpha-beta T cells reportedly arose from several hundred graft clones that had expanded.

The CDR3 consists of 16 residues. V gave up 2 bases and J gave up 0 bases, with 13 bases separating them. CDR1 and CDR2 (germline): MNHEY, SVGEGT. A TCRbeta library incorporating unique molecular identifiers was prepared. TCRdb used MiXCR to reprocess the PCR reads, holding one entry per CDR3 protein. The sample shows around 450,000 distinct CDR3 sequences, about 10% of them seen only once. The rearrangement uses TRBV6-2 or TRBV6-3 and TRBJ2-5; the D is unclear. The specimen comprised PBMCs, sampled before TCRalphabeta/CD19-depleted stem cell transplant. This TCR was recovered from a child under 10 years old with inherited bone marrow failure, due to receive a stem cell transplant. For the CDR3, the DNA is TGTGCCAGCAGTTACGGGTCGGGCGAGTACCAAGAGACCCAGTACTTC. Translation gives CASSYGSGEYQETQYF.